This entry describes one T cell receptor (beta chain). These data originate in a study of blood T cell repertoires in COVID-19. Germline V gene data show CDR1 as SGHRS and CDR2 as YFSETQ. This CDR3 contains 16 residues. V lost 4 bases, J lost 2 bases, and 4 bases stayed unmatched. Sequencing was performed with immunoSEQ multiplex PCR; in TCRdb, only in-frame clones are kept and a portion is missing. This table holds tens of thousands of clones, over 85% found once. This clonotype was sampled from a man between 65 and 85 years old with active COVID-19. The rearrangement joins TRBV5-1 to TRBJ2-3, with 13 bases matching TRBD2. The sequenced sample was peripheral blood. The CDR3 coding sequence is TGCGCCAGCAGCCCAACTAGCGGGGGGGCCACAGATACGCAGTATTTT. This encodes CASSPTSGGATDTQYF.